These 9 T cell receptor beta chains originate from one sample sequenced in a study of blood T cell repertoires in COVID-19. Method: immunoSEQ multiplex PCR; TCRdb's copy keeps in-frame clones and lacks some. The table lists 30,000 to 45,000 clones, around 73% of them singletons, with over 15% in the top ten. Sequencing was done on a sample of peripheral blood. All receptors derive from a man aged 70 or older with acute or convalescent COVID-19.

The rearrangement uses TRBV12-5 and TRBJ2-2, with D perhaps matching TRBD1 (5 bases). Germline assignment: CDR1 LGHNT and CDR2 FRNRAP. CDR3 length equals 16 residues. V lost 0 bases to trimming and J lost 6 bases, with 14 bases between them. CDR3 sequence: CASGLVVGATAGELFF. The CDR3 coding sequence is TGTGCTAGTGGTTTGGTAGTAGGGGCAACAGCCGGGGAGCTGTTTTTT.

The chain links TRBV15 to TRBJ2-2; D is possibly TRBD2 (5 bases). CDR1 is LNHNV, CDR2 YYDKDF, per germline (reference sequence). This CDR3 contains 16 residues. The germline V and J ends were trimmed by 0 bases and 8 bases, with 16 bases remaining between them. The CDR3 is CATSREGSVRAGELFF. CDR3 bases: TGTGCCACCAGCAGAGAGGGTTCGGTGAGGGCTGGGGAGCTGTTTTTT.

The rearrangement uses TRBV6-6 and TRBJ1-5; no firm D call. The CDR3 has 14 residues. The ends were cut back, 3 bases at V and 6 bases at J, with 12 bases in the middle. Germline lookup yields CDR1 MNHNY and CDR2 SVGAGI (reference sequence). The CDR3 DNA sequence: TGTGCCAGCAGTTATGTCGGGTCGACTCAGCCCCAGCATTTT. The encoded protein is CASSYVGSTQPQHF.

V is TRBV9 and J is TRBJ2-6; the D gene is possibly TRBD1 (6 bases). CDR3 length: 16 amino acids. Germline CDR1 is SGDLS and CDR2 is YYNGEE. Trimming left V 2 bases short and J 1 base short, with 10 bases between. For the CDR3, the DNA is TGTGCCAGCAGCGTCACAGGGTTATCTGGGGCCAACGTCCTGACTTTC. Protein: CASSVTGLSGANVLTF.

The chain couples TRBV5-6 to TRBJ1-2; 9 bases are a match to TRBD1. Germline-derived CDR1 and CDR2 are SGHDT and YYEEEE. CDR3 size: 14 residues. Germline trimming cut 3 bases from V and 7 bases from J; bases unmatched to any gene: 7. CDR3: CASSSTGTGSGYTF. DNA of the CDR3: TGTGCCAGCAGCTCAACCGGGACAGGGTCTGGCTACACCTTC.

V is TRBV27 and J is TRBJ2-7; tentative D call: TRBD2 (6 bases). CDR3 length equals 16 residues. From germline, CDR1 is MNHEY and CDR2 SMNVEV (reference sequence). Trimming removed 5 bases at V and 5 bases at J, with 22 bases between. In nucleotides, the CDR3 is TGTGCCAGCAGTCCCACCCGGGACTTCAGAGTGGACGAGCAGTACTTC. Protein: CASSPTRDFRVDEQYF.

The V gene is TRBV28, the J gene TRBJ1-2; 8 bases map to TRBD1. Trimming at V came to 4 bases and at J to 4 bases, leaving 5 bases not matched to a gene. The CDR3 length is 14 residues. CDR1 and CDR2 from the germline V gene are MDHEN and SYDVKM. The CDR3 is CASSSGQGRYGYTF. The DNA of the CDR3 is TGTGCCAGCAGTTCCGGACAGGGCCGCTATGGCTACACCTTC.

V usage is TRBV5-5 and J usage is TRBJ1-5, with a weak D call TRBD1 (6 bases). V was shortened by 2 bases and J by 1 base, with 13 bases between the two germline ends. Germline V gene lookup returns CDR1 SGHKS and CDR2 YYEKEE (reference sequence). The CDR3 is 16 amino acids. The CDR3 is CASSLRQVRSNQPQHF. The CDR3 bases are TGTGCCAGCAGCTTACGACAGGTCAGGAGCAATCAGCCCCAGCATTTT.

A single count supports this clone. The chain employs TRBV15 and TRBJ1-3; possibly TRBD1 for D (5 bases). This CDR3 region has 17 residues. CDR1 and CDR2 (germline): LNHNV, YYDKDF (reference sequence). Trimming cost V 2 bases and J 0 bases, with 14 bases left between them. The CDR3 sequence: CATSRLRGGDSGNTIYF. The CDR3 DNA reads as TGTGCCACCAGCAGACTAAGGGGCGGAGACTCTGGAAACACCATATATTTT.